A single sample is the source of the 15 T cell receptor beta chains below, sequenced in a study of OX40 agonist ivuxolimab in advanced cancers. Produced via immunoSEQ multiplex PCR; TCRdb's table is partial and in-frame only. The sample includes approximately 63,000 clones, about four fifths seen only once; the top ten take around 9.9%. The sample here was CD4+ or CD8+ T cells sorted from blood, taken in a trial of the OX40 agonist ivuxolimab. These receptors all stem from an adult with an advanced solid tumor such as melanoma, head and neck, liver or kidney cancer.

This chain connects TRBV27 to TRBJ2-7; 9 positions match TRBD1. This CDR3 region has 15 residues. V gave up 5 bases and J gave up 3 bases; unmatched junction bases: 8. The V gene's germline CDR1 is MNHEY and CDR2 SMNVEV (reference sequence). Written as DNA, the CDR3 is TGTGCCAGCAGTCTTTCCCGGGACAGGGTCTACGAGCAGTACTTC. Translating it yields CASSLSRDRVYEQYF.

This clone showed up just a few times. The chain employs TRBV27 and TRBJ2-1; a weak D match, TRBD1 (5 bases). The V end lost 6 bases, the J end lost 3 bases, and 15 bases lay between the germline ends. The CDR3 is 15 residues long. The V gene's germline CDR1 is MNHEY and CDR2 SMNVEV (reference sequence). CDR3 residues: CASSRPGYGYNEQFF. CDR3 sequence (DNA): TGTGCCAGCAGCCGGCCAGGGTACGGCTACAATGAGCAGTTCTTC.

J is TRBJ1-5 and V is TRBV4-1; tentatively, D is TRBD1 (5 bases). The CDR3 runs to 16 residues. The germline V gene encodes CDR1 MGHRA and CDR2 YSYEKL. The V end lost 0 bases, the J end lost 4 bases, and 13 bases lay between the germline ends. The CDR3 sequence: CASSQDVTELNQPQHF. The CDR3 DNA reads TGCGCCAGCAGCCAAGATGTGACAGAGCTTAATCAGCCCCAGCATTTT.

This chain connects TRBV9 to TRBJ1-1, with a tentative D call TRBD1 (5 bases). Germline values: CDR1 SGDLS, CDR2 YYNGEE. The CDR3 runs to 12 residues. Between the trimmed V and J ends, which lost 3 bases and 11 bases, there was a span of 14 bases. This chain's CDR3 is CASSGSGGRAFF. In DNA, the CDR3 is TGTGCCAGCAGCGGATCTGGGGGGAGGGCTTTCTTT. The full variable domain, with the rest looked up from reference TRBV9 and TRBJ1-1, is DSGVTQTPKHLITATGQRVTLRCSPRSGDLSVYWYQQSLDQGLQFLIQYYNGEERAKGNILERFSAQQFPDLHSELNLSSLELGDSALYFCASSGSGGRAFFGQGTRLTVV.

The rearrangement links TRBV5-1 to TRBJ2-1; D perhaps matches TRBD2 (5 bases). Germline V gene data show CDR1 as SGHRS and CDR2 as YFSETQ. The CDR3 loop spans 16 amino acids. The ends were cut back, 0 bases at V and 9 bases at J, with 19 bases in the middle. The CDR3 bases are TGCGCCAGCAGCTTGGCCACGTCTAGCCATTTGGGTGAGCAGTTCTTC. Protein sequence: CASSLATSSHLGEQFF. The variable domain in full, with the rest retrieved from reference TRBV5-1 and TRBJ2-1, is KAGVTQTPRYLIKTRGQQVTLSCSPISGHRSVSWYQQTPGQGLQFLFEYFSETQRNKGNFPGRFSGRQFSNSRSEMNVSTLELGDSALYLCASSLATSSHLGEQFFGPGTRLTVL.

The chain combines TRBV29-1 with TRBJ2-7; D is perhaps TRBD2 (5 bases). The germline V and J ends were trimmed by 8 bases and 4 bases, with 12 bases remaining between them. This CDR3 comprises 11 residues. From germline, CDR1 is SQVTM and CDR2 ANQGSEA. DNA of the CDR3: TGCAGCTTACGGACTGCGTACGAGCAGTACTTC. Translating it yields CSLRTAYEQYF.

This rearrangement joins TRBV5-1 to TRBJ2-4; TRBD2 matches 11 bases. V was clipped by 4 bases and J by 6 bases; unmatched bases: 15. The CDR3 loop spans 18 amino acids. The germline V gene has CDR1 SGHRS and CDR2 YFSETQ. The CDR3 spells CASSPRYSGGAEVNIQYF. CDR3 bases: TGCGCCAGCAGCCCCCGATATAGCGGGGGGGCCGAGGTAAACATTCAGTACTTC. Supplemented by reference TRBV5-1 and TRBJ2-4, the full variable domain reads KAGVTQTPRYLIKTRGQQVTLSCSPISGHRSVSWYQQTPGQGLQFLFEYFSETQRNKGNFPGRFSGRQFSNSRSEMNVSTLELGDSALYLCASSPRYSGGAEVNIQYFGAGTRLSVL.

The chain uses TRBV29-1 and TRBJ2-1; D is unresolved. Germline assignment: CDR1 SQVTM and CDR2 ANQGSEA. This CDR3 has 11 residues. V was clipped by 3 bases and J by 4 bases, with 4 bases between them. The CDR3 loop reads CSVDWYNEQFF. The CDR3 coding sequence is TGCAGCGTTGACTGGTACAATGAGCAGTTCTTC.

The V gene is TRBV19, the J gene TRBJ2-7; 8 bases agree with TRBD2. The CDR3 covers 15 residues. V trimming: 4 bases; J trimming: 4 bases; junction bases outside the gene matches: 9. CDR1 LNHDA and CDR2 SQIVND come from the germline V gene (reference sequence). The CDR3 loop reads CASSTTWAGGYEQYF. The CDR3 DNA reads TGTGCCAGTAGTACCACATGGGCGGGAGGTTACGAGCAGTACTTC.

This clone was picked up a small number of times. The chain employs TRBV19 and TRBJ1-2, with 10 nucleotides matching TRBD1. The germline V gene has CDR1 LNHDA and CDR2 SQIVND (reference sequence). V shed 9 bases, J shed 0 bases, and the junction held 10 bases outside the gene matches. This CDR3 has 16 residues. The CDR3 here is CASHDRGPIANYGYTF. CDR3 nucleotides: TGTGCCAGCCACGACAGGGGGCCAATTGCTAACTATGGCTACACCTTC.

The chain uses TRBV2 and TRBJ1-3; D is undetermined. The germline V gene has CDR1 SNHLY and CDR2 FYNNEI. The V and J ends lost 9 bases and 4 bases respectively, with 7 bases between them. This CDR3 region has 11 residues. The CDR3 DNA reads as TGTGCCAGTCTAGAGGGAAACACCATATATTTT. This gives the protein CASLEGNTIYF.

The chain combines TRBV7-9 with TRBJ2-4; the match to TRBD1 covers 7 bases. The CDR3 sequence is 16 residues long. Trimming took 0 bases from V and 3 from J; bases not matched to a gene: 5. The germline V gene has CDR1 SEHNR and CDR2 FQNEAQ (reference sequence). Written as DNA, the CDR3 is TGTGCCAGCAGCTTAGCCGAGGGGGCAGGCAAAAACATTCAGTACTTC. This translates into CASSLAEGAGKNIQYF.

This clone was counted a single time. The chain employs TRBV28 and TRBJ1-4; the match to TRBD1 covers 8 bases. CDR3 size: 11 residues. Germline V gene lookup returns CDR1 MDHEN and CDR2 SYDVKM. The V segment lost 10 bases and the J segment 7 bases; nucleotides outside the gene matches: 2. CDR3 sequence (DNA): TGTGCCACCGACAGGGGTGAAAAACTGTTTTTT. Residues: CATDRGEKLFF. The entire variable domain, with the rest obtained from reference TRBV28 and TRBJ1-4, is as follows: DVKVTQSSRYLVKRTGEKVFLECVQDMDHENMFWYRQDPGLGLRLIYFSYDVKMKEKGDIPEGYSVSREKKERFSLILESASTNQTSMYLCATDRGEKLFFGSGTQLSVL.

J is TRBJ2-7 and V is TRBV28; D is uncertain. Trimming stripped 0 bases from V and 5 bases from J, with 2 bases between. Germline CDR1 reads MDHEN; CDR2 reads SYDVKM. The CDR3 consists of 11 residues. The CDR3 coding sequence is TGTGCCAGCAGTTTATGGGACGAGCAGTACTTC. It is translated as CASSLWDEQYF.

The chain recombines TRBV6-6 with TRBJ1-4; D unclear. Germline-derived CDR1 and CDR2 are MNHNY and SVGAGI (reference sequence). The CDR3 is made up of 16 amino acids. Deletions cut 4 bases from V and 8 bases from J, with 20 bases between. CDR3 sequence (DNA): TGTGCCAGCAGTTCCCTGCTGGGGTCGATGGGAGAAAAACTGTTTTTT. As protein: CASSSLLGSMGEKLFF.